This T cell receptor (beta chain) appears in the sequencing data of a study of cytomegalovirus exposure and HLA in healthy donors. Study-level background: Unique TCR beta sequences numbering about 100 million came from roughly 180 million T cells in an earlier analysis.

It was with 60 Vbeta and 13 Jbeta primers that the PCR ran. Profiling relied on immunoSEQ multiplex PCR, and the TCRdb table lists in-frame clones only, not all of them. The sample includes some 110,000 clones, 79% seen only once; the top ten take roughly 4.3%. This CDR3 spans 12 amino acids. The germline V gene has CDR1 SQVTM and CDR2 ANQGSEA. The V gene lost 2 bases and the J gene lost 5 bases, with 9 bases spanning the gap. The TCR was taken from a man aged 25 to 40 in good health and CMV-seropositive. Material: PBMCs. J is TRBJ2-5 and V is TRBV29-1; D gene unclear. Here the CDR3 reads CSVEKKRETQYF. CDR3 sequence (DNA): TGCAGCGTTGAAAAAAAACGGGAGACCCAGTACTTC.